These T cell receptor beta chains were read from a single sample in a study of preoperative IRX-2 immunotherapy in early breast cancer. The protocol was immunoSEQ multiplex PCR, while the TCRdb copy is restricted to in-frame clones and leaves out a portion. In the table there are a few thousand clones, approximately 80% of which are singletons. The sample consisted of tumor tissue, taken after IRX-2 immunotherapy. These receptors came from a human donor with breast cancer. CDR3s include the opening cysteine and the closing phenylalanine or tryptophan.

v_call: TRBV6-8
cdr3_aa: CASTLEQGYEKLFF

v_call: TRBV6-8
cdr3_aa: CASSYSGITEAFF

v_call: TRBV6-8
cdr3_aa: CASSRGPGYGYTF

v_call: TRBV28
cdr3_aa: CASSSLGQDNYNSPLHF

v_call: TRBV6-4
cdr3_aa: CATRDRAADTIYF

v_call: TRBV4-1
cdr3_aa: CASSQVLVNEQFF

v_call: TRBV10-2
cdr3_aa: CASQNRVWGYGYTF

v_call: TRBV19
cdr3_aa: CASSIGLGGNQPQHF

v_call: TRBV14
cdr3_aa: CASSQNKAPLHF

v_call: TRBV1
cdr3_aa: CASSQDRGQGEGEQYF

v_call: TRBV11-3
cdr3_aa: CASSLDPGVSYGYTF

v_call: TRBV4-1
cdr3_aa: CASSWNENTGELFF

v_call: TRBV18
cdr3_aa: CASSPRLGGLDEKLFF

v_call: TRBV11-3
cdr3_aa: CASTPGRWGGRDNEQFF

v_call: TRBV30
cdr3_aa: CAWKPLGPLRETQYF

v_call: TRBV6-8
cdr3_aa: CASSEGDFEQFF